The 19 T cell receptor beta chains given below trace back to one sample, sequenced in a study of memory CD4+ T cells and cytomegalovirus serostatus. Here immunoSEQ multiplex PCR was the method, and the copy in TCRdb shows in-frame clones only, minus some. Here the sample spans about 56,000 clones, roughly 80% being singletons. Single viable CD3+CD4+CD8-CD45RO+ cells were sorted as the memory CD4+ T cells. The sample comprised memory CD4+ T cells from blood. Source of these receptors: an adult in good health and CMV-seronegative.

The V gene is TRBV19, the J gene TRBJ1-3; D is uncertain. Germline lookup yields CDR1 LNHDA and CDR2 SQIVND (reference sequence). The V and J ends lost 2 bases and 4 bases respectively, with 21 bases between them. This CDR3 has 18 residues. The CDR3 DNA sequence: TGTGCCAGTAGTATATCACCTCCGGGCCCTAATCCGGGAAACACCATATATTTT. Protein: CASSISPPGPNPGNTIYF.

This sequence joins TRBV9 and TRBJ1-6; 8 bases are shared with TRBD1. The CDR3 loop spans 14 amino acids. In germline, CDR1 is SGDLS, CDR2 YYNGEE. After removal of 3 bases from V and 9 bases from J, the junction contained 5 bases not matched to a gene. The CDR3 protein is CASSGGQGRSPLHF. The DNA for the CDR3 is TGTGCCAGCAGCGGCGGACAGGGCCGTTCACCCCTCCACTTT.

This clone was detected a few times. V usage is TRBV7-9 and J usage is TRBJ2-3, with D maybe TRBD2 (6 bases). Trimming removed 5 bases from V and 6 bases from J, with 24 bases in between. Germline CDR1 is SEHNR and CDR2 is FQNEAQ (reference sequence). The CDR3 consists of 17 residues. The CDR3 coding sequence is TGTGCCAGCAGCCCCCGTTGGCGCGGGGTCACAAGGGATACGCAGTATTTT. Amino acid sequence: CASSPRWRGVTRDTQYF.

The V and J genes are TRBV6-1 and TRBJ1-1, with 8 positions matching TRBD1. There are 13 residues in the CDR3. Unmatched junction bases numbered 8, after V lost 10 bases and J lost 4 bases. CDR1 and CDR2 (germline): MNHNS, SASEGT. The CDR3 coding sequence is TGTGCCATTCAACAGGGGGATGGCACTGAAGCTTTCTTT. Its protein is CAIQQGDGTEAFF.

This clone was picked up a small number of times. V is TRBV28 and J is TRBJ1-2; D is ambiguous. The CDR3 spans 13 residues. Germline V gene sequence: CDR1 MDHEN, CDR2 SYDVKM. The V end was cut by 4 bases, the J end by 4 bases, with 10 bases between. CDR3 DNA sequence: TGTGCCAGCAGTTCCTCGGCAGGCTATGGCTACACCTTC. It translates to CASSSSAGYGYTF.

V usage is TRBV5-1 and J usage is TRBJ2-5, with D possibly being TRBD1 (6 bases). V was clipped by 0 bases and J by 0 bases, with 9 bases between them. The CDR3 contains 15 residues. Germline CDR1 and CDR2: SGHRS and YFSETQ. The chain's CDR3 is CASSLGQVDQETQYF. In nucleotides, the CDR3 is TGCGCCAGCAGCTTGGGACAGGTGGACCAAGAGACCCAGTACTTC.

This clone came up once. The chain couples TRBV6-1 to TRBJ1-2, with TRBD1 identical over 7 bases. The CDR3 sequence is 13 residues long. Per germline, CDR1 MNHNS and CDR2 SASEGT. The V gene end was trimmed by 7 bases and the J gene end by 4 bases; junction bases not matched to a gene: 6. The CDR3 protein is CASIRQGLYGYTF. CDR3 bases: TGTGCCAGCATTCGACAGGGCCTCTATGGCTACACCTTC.

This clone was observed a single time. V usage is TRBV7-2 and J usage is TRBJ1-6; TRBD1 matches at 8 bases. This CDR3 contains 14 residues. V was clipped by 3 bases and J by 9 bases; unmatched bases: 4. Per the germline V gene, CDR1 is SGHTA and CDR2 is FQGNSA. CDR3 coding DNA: TGTGCCAGCAGCTTCAGGGGGCTCAGTTCACCCCTCCACTTT. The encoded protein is CASSFRGLSSPLHF. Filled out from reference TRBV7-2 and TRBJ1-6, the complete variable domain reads GAGVSQSPSNKVTEKGKDVELRCDPISGHTALYWYRQSLGQGLEFLIYFQGNSAPDKSGLPSDRFSAERTGGSVSTLTIQRTQQEDSAVYLCASSFRGLSSPLHFGNGTRLTVT.

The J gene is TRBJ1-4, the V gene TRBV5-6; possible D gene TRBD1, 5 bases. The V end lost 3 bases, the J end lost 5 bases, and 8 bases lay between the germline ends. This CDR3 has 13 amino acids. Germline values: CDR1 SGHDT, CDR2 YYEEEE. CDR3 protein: CASSSGLNEKLFF. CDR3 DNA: TGTGCCAGCAGCTCGGGACTGAATGAAAAACTGTTTTTT. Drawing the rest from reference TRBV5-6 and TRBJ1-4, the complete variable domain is DAGVTQSPTHLIKTRGQQVTLRCSPKSGHDTVSWYQQALGQGPQFIFQYYEEEERQRGNFPDRFSGHQFPNYSSELNVNALLLGDSALYLCASSSGLNEKLFFGSGTQLSVL.

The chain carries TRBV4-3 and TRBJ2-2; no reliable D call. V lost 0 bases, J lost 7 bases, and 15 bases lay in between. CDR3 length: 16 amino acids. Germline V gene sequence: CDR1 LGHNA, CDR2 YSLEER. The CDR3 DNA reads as TGCGCCAGCAGCCAAGATACAAGAACTCACGGCGGGGAGCTGTTTTTT. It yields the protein CASSQDTRTHGGELFF.

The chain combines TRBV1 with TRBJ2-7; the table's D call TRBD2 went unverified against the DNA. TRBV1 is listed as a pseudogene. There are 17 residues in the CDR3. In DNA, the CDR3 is TGCACCAGCAGCCAAGATTTCGCGGGGGGTCCTACCTACGAGCAGTACTTC. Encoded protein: CTSSQDFAGGPTYEQYF.

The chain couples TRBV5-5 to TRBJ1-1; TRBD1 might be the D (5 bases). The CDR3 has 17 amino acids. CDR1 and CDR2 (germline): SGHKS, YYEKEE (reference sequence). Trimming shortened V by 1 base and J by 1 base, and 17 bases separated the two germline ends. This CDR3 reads CASSLLGRSQGNTEAFF. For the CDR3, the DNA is TGTGCCAGCAGCTTGTTAGGCCGATCCCAGGGGAACACTGAAGCTTTCTTT.

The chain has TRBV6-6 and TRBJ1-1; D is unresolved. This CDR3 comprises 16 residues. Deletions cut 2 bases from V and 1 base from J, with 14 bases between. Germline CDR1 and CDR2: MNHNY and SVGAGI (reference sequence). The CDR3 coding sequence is TGTGCCAGCAGTTACGGGCTCCGGGGTGGGAACACTGAAGCTTTCTTT. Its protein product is CASSYGLRGGNTEAFF.

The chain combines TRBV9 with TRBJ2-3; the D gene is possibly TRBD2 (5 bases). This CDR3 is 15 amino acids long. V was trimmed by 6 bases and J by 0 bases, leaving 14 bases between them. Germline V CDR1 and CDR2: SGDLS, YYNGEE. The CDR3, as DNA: TGTGCCAGCACCCTAGAGGGTAGGAGCACAGATACGCAGTATTTT. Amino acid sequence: CASTLEGRSTDTQYF.

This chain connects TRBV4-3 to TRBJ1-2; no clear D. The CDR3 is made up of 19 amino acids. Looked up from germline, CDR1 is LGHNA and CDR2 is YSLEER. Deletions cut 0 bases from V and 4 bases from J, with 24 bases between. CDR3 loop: CASSQEVTGGRASSYGYTF. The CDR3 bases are TGCGCCAGCAGCCAAGAGGTAACCGGAGGGAGGGCCTCCAGCTATGGCTACACCTTC.

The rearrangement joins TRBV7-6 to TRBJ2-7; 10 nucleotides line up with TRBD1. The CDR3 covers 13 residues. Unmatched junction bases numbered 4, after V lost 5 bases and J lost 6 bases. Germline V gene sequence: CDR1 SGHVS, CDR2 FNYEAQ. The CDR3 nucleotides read TGTGCCAGCAGCCGACAGGGGGCGGGCGAGCAGTACTTC. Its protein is CASSRQGAGEQYF. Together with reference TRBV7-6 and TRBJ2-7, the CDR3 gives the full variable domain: GAGVSQSPRYKVTKRGQDVALRCDPISGHVSLYWYRQALGQGPEFLTYFNYEAQQDKSGLPNDRFSAERPEGSISTLTIQRTEQRDSAMYRCASSRQGAGEQYFGPGTRLTVT.

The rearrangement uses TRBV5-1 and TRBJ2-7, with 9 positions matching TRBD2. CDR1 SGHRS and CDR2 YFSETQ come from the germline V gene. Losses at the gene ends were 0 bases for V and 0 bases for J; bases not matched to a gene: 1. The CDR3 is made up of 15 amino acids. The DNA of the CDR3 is TGCGCCAGCAGCTTGGGAGCGGGGGGCTCCTACGAGCAGTACTTC. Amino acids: CASSLGAGGSYEQYF.

CDR3 coding DNA: TGTGCCAGCAGCTTAGGGGGACAGGGGGCTGCCCGCACAGATACGCAGTATTTT. Amino acid sequence: CASSLGGQGAARTDTQYF. The J gene is TRBJ2-3, the V gene TRBV11-2; 12 nucleotides align to TRBD1. The trim removed 1 base at V and 1 base at J, leaving 6 bases unmatched. Germline V gene data show CDR1 as SGHAT and CDR2 as FQNNGV. The CDR3 is made up of 18 amino acids.

CDR3 amino acids: CASKEDRYTEAFF. CDR3 coding DNA: TGTGCCAGCAAAGAGGACAGGTACACTGAAGCTTTCTTT. The chain has TRBV6-1 and TRBJ1-1; 7 nucleotides agree with TRBD1. This CDR3 region has 13 residues. CDR1 MNHNS and CDR2 SASEGT come from the germline V gene. The ends lost 7 bases at V and 3 bases at J; junction bases unmatched: 5.